This T cell receptor beta chain was observed in a study of long-term antiretroviral therapy in people with HIV. Running of the v3.0 immunoSEQ assay took place at survey level. Some clones are missing from TCRdb's copy, which holds only in-frame ones; the method was immunoSEQ multiplex PCR. The sample has tens of thousands of clones, approximately 86% seen once. The ends were cut back, 2 bases at V and 9 bases at J, with 17 bases in the middle. The CDR3 is 15 amino acids. CDR1 KGHSH and CDR2 LQKENI come from the germline V gene. Material: unsorted PBMCs, obtained roughly 5 years before starting antiretroviral therapy. The V gene is TRBV18, the J gene TRBJ1-3; D may be TRBD1 (5 bases). The TCR sequence derives from a man aged 50 or older with HIV. The CDR3 reads CASSPSGGIQGTIYF. The CDR3 bases are TGTGCCAGCTCACCATCCGGCGGAATTCAGGGCACCATATATTTT.